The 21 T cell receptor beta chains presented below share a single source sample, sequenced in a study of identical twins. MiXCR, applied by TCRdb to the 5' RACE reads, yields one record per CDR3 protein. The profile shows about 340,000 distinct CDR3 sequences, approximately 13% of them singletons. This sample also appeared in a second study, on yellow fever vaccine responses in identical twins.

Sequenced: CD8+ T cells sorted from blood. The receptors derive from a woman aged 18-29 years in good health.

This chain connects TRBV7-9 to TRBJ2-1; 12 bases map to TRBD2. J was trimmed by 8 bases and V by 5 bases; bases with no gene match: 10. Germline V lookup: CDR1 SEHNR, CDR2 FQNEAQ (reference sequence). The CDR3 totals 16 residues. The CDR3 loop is CASSPQTSGSAYEQFF. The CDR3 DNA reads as TGTGCCAGCAGCCCCCAGACTAGCGGGAGTGCGTATGAGCAGTTCTTC. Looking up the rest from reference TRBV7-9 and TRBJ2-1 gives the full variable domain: DTGVSQNPRHKITKRGQNVTFRCDPISEHNRLYWYRQTLGQGPEFLTYFQNEAQLEKSRLLSDRFSAERPKGSFSTLEIQRTEQGDSAMYLCASSPQTSGSAYEQFFGPGTRLTVL.

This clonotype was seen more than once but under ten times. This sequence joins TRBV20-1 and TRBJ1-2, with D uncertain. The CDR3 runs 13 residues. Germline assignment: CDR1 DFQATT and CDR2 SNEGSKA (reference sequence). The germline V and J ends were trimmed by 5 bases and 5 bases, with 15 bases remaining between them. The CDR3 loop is CSARLGVGYGYTF. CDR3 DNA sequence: TGCAGTGCTCGATTAGGCGTAGGTTATGGCTACACCTTC.

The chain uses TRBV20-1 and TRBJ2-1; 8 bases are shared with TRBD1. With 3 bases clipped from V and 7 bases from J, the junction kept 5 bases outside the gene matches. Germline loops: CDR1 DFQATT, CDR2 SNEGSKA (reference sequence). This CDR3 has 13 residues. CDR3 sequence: CSARTGAPNEQFF. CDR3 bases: TGCAGTGCTAGGACAGGGGCCCCAAATGAGCAGTTCTTC.

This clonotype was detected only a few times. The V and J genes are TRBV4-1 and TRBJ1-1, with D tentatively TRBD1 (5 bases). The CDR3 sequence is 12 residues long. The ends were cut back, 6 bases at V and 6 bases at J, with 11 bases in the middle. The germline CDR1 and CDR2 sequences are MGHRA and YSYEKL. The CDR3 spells CASRLGGAEAFF. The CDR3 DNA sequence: TGCGCCAGCAGACTCGGGGGGGCTGAAGCTTTCTTT.

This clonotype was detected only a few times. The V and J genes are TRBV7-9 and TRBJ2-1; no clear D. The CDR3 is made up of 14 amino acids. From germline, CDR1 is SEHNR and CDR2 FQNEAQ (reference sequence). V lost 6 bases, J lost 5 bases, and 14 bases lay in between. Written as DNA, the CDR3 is TGTGCCAGCAGTCGACCTGACTCGGACAATGAGCAGTTCTTC. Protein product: CASSRPDSDNEQFF.

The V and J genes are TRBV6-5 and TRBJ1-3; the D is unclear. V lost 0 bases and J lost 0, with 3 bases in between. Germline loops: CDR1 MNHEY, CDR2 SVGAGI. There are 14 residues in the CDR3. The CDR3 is CASSYSNSGNTIYF. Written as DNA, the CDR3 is TGTGCCAGCAGTTACTCTAACTCTGGAAACACCATATATTTT.

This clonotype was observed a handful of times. In nucleotides, the CDR3 is TGCAGTGCTAGAGATCCGGCGGGCCGATCCCCCTACGAGCAGTACTTC. Translation: CSARDPAGRSPYEQYF. The chain combines TRBV20-1 with TRBJ2-7, with TRBD2 as a possible D gene (5 bases). This CDR3 is 16 amino acids long. Between the trimmed V and J ends, which lost 0 bases and 2 bases, there was a span of 17 bases. CDR1 is DFQATT and CDR2 is SNEGSKA in the germline V gene (reference sequence).

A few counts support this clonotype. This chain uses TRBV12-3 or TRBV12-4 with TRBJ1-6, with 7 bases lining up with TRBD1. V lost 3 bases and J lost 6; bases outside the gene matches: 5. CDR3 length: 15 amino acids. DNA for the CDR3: TGTGCCAGCAGTTTTTCAGGGGGAGGTAATTCACCCCTCCACTTT. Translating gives CASSFSGGGNSPLHF.

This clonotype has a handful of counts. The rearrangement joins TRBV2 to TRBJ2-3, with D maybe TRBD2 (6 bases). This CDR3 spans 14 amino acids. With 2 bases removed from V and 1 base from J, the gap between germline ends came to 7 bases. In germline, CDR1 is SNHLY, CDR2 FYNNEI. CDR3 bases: TGTGCCAGCAGTGAAAGACTAGGCACAGATACGCAGTATTTT. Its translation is CASSERLGTDTQYF.

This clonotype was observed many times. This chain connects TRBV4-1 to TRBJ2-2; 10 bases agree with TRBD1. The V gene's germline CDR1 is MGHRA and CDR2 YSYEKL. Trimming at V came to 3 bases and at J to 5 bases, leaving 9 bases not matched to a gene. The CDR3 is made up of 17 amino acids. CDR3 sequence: CASSHPRDRGRTGELFF. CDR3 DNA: TGCGCCAGCAGCCATCCCAGGGACAGGGGACGGACCGGGGAGCTGTTTTTT.

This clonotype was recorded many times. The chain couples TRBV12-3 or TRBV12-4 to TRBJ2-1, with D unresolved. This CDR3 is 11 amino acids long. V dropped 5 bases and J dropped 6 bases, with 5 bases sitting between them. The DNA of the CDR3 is TGTGCCAGCAGTATCAGCAATGAGCAGTTCTTC. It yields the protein CASSISNEQFF.

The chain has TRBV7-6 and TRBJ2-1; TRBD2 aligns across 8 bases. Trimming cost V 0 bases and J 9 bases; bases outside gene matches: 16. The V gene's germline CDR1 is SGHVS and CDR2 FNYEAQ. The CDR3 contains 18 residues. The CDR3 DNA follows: TGTGCCAGCAGCTTAGCGTCGGGGGGCGGGGGGACCCAGGGTGAGCAGTTCTTC. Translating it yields CASSLASGGGGTQGEQFF.

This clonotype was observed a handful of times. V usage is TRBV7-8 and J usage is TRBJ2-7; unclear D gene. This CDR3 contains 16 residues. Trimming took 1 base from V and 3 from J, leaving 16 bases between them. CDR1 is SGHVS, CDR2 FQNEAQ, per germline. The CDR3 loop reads CASSLEAFGSHYEQYV. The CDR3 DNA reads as TGTGCCAGCAGCTTAGAGGCGTTCGGCAGCCACTACGAGCAGTACGTC.

This chain's CDR3 is CASSLTLTSGVYNEQFF. The DNA of the CDR3 is TGTGCCAGCAGCTTAACCCTGACTAGCGGGGTTTACAATGAGCAGTTCTTC. The chain combines TRBV7-3 with TRBJ2-1, with 11 bases fitting TRBD2. The V gene end was trimmed by 0 bases and the J gene end by 4 bases; junction bases not matched to a gene: 5. The CDR3 consists of 17 residues. Germline CDR1 and CDR2: SGHTA and FQGTGA. Supplemented by reference TRBV7-3 and TRBJ2-1, the full variable domain reads GAGVSQTPSNKVTEKGKYVELRCDPISGHTALYWYRQSLGQGPEFLIYFQGTGAADDSGLPNDRFFAVRPEGSVSTLKIQRTERGDSAVYLCASSLTLTSGVYNEQFFGPGTRLTVL.

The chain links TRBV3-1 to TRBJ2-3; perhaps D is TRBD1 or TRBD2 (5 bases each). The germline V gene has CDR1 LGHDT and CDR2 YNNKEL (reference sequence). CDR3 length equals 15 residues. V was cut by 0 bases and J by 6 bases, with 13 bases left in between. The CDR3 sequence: CASSQDTVWDDTQYF. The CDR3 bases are TGTGCCAGCAGCCAAGATACGGTCTGGGACGATACGCAGTATTTT.

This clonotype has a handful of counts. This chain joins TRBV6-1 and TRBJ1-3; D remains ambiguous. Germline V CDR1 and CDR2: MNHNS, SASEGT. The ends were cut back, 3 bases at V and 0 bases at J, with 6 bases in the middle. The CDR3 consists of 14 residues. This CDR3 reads CASSERGSGNTIYF. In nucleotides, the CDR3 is TGTGCCAGCAGTGAGAGAGGCTCTGGAAACACCATATATTTT.

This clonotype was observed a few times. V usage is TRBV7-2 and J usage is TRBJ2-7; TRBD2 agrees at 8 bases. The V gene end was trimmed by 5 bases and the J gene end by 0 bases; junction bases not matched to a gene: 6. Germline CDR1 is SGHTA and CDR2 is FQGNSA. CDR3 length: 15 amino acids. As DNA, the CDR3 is TGTGCCAGCAGCCTACTAGCGGATCGCTCCTACGAGCAGTACGTC. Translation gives CASSLLADRSYEQYV.

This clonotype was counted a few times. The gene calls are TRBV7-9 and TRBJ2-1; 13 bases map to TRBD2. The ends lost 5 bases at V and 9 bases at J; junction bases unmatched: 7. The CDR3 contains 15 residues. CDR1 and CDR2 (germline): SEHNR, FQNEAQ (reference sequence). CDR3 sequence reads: CASSARTSGSLEQFF. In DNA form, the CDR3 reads TGTGCCAGCAGCGCCCGGACTAGCGGGAGTCTTGAGCAGTTCTTC.

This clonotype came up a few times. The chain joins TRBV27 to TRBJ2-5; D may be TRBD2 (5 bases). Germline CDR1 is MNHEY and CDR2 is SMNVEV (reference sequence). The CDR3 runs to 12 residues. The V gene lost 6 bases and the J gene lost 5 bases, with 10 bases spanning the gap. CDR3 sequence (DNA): TGTGCCAGCAGCGAAAGAGGGGAGACCCAGTACTTC. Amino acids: CASSERGETQYF.

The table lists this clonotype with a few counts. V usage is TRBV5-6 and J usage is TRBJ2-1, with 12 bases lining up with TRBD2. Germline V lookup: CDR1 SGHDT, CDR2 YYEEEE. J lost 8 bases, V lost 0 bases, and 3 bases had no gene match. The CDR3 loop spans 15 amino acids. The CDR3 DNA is TGTGCCAGCAGCTTGGCTAGCGGGGGGGCCCATGAGCAGTTCTTC. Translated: CASSLASGGAHEQFF.

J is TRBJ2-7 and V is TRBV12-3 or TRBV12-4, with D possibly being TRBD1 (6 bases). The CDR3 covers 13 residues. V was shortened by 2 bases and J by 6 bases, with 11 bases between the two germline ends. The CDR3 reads CASSLNRVGEQYF. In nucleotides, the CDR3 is TGTGCCAGCAGTTTAAACAGGGTGGGCGAGCAGTACTTC.